Shown below are 3 T cell receptor beta chains from a single sample sequenced in a study of cytomegalovirus exposure and HLA in healthy donors. The PCR contained 60 Vbeta and 13 Jbeta primers. Measured with immunoSEQ multiplex PCR; TCRdb has only the in-frame clones, and not every one. Here the sample spans roughly 110,000 clones, around three quarters being singletons. Sequences were obtained from PBMCs. The receptors here all came from a man aged 30 to 45 in good health and CMV-seropositive.

This chain uses TRBV13 with TRBJ2-1; TRBD2 agrees at 9 bases. Germline CDR1 and CDR2: PRHDT and FYEKMQ (reference sequence). The J segment lost 5 bases and the V segment lost 2 bases, leaving 4 bases of the junction unmatched. This CDR3 region has 15 residues. This chain's CDR3 is CASSLRQRGDNEQFF. DNA for the CDR3: TGTGCCAGCAGCTTACGCCAGCGGGGGGACAATGAGCAGTTCTTC.

The rearrangement links TRBV28 to TRBJ1-4; TRBD1 might be the D (6 bases). V was pared by 3 bases and J by 8 bases, with 16 bases between. Germline V lookup: CDR1 MDHEN, CDR2 SYDVKM. The CDR3 extends over 15 amino acids. The CDR3 DNA sequence: TGTGCCAGCAGTTTCCTGAGCAGGGGCGACGAAAAACTGTTTTTT. The encoded protein is CASSFLSRGDEKLFF.

The V and J genes are TRBV19 and TRBJ1-2; weak D call: TRBD1 (5 bases). This CDR3 spans 14 amino acids. The V gene's germline CDR1 is LNHDA and CDR2 SQIVND (reference sequence). V dropped 0 bases and J dropped 0 bases, with 5 bases sitting between them. The CDR3: CASSIETANYGYTF. The CDR3 nucleotides are TGTGCCAGTAGTATAGAGACAGCTAACTATGGCTACACCTTC.